This TCR beta chain was observed in a study of cytomegalovirus exposure and HLA in healthy donors. Healthy individuals who donated bone marrow served as the donors. The PCR had 60 Vbeta and 13 Jbeta primers. This table comes from immunoSEQ multiplex PCR, and its TCRdb copy is limited to in-frame clones, with some not included. This table holds approximately 200,000 clones. Sequenced material: PBMCs. The sequence was collected from a boy aged 10-17 years in good health and CMV-seronegative.

CDR3 DNA sequence: TGTGCCAGCAGCCCTAGCTCTAGGACCAGATCCTACGAGCAGTACTTC. Translation gives CASSPSSRTRSYEQYF. The J gene is TRBJ2-7, the V gene TRBV9; possible D gene TRBD2, 5 bases. The CDR3 length is 16 residues. Germline V gene lookup returns CDR1 SGDLS and CDR2 YYNGEE. The V end was cut by 4 bases, the J end by 1 base, with 18 bases between.